Following are 16 T cell receptor beta chains from one sample sequenced in a study of blood T cell repertoires in COVID-19. Assay: immunoSEQ multiplex PCR; the TCRdb copy retains only in-frame clones and omits some. The profile covers around 300,000 clones, with roughly nine tenths appearing a single time and 2.2% taken by the ten largest. Sequencing used peripheral blood. These receptor sequences come from a man in his forties or fifties with acute or convalescent COVID-19.

This clone has a handful of counts. This chain joins TRBV3-1 (or the pseudogene TRBV3-2) and TRBJ2-1; no clear D gene. This CDR3 region has 12 residues. CDR1 and CDR2 (germline): LGHDT, YNNKEL (reference sequence). Between the trimmed V and J ends, which lost 4 bases and 9 bases, there was a span of 10 bases. CDR3 sequence: CASSPPGSEQFF. CDR3 in DNA: TGTGCCAGCAGCCCCCCTGGCTCTGAGCAGTTCTTC.

This clone was counted once. The genes are TRBV18 and TRBJ2-2, with TRBD1 matching 8 bases. With 0 bases clipped from V and 6 bases from J, the junction kept 6 bases outside the gene matches. This CDR3 contains 16 residues. Per germline, CDR1 KGHSH and CDR2 LQKENI. CDR3: CASSPPTGVGSGELFF. CDR3 nucleotide sequence: TGTGCCAGCTCACCACCGACAGGGGTGGGGTCCGGGGAGCTGTTTTTT. Supplemented by reference TRBV18 and TRBJ2-2, the full variable domain reads NAGVMQNPRHLVRRRGQEARLRCSPMKGHSHVYWYRQLPEEGLKFMVYLQKENIIDESGMPKERFSAEFPKEGPSILRIQQVVRGDSAAYFCASSPPTGVGSGELFFGEGSRLTVL.

Only one count was recorded for this clone. The chain uses TRBV7-9 and TRBJ1-4; no firm D call. With 0 bases removed from V and 8 bases from J, the gap between germline ends came to 13 bases. The CDR3 runs 15 residues. Looked up from germline, CDR1 is SEHNR and CDR2 is FQNEAQ (reference sequence). CDR3 bases: TGTGCCAGCAGCTTAGCGTTGGAGGAGCTAGAAAAACTGTTTTTT. Amino acid sequence: CASSLALEELEKLFF.

The rearrangement links TRBV19 to TRBJ2-7; tentatively, D is TRBD2 (5 bases). Germline CDR1 LNHDA, CDR2 SQIVND (reference sequence). V was pared by 6 bases and J by 2 bases, with 17 bases between. This CDR3 region has 15 residues. The CDR3, as DNA: TGTGCCAGTAGGCCCGGGGAAGGTTCAGCCTACGAGCAGTACTTC. It codes for CASRPGEGSAYEQYF.

The chain combines TRBV3-1 (or the pseudogene TRBV3-2) with TRBJ2-1, with 10 bases lining up with TRBD2. The CDR3 totals 15 residues. Germline lookup yields CDR1 LGHDT and CDR2 YNNKEL (reference sequence). V lost 4 bases, J lost 3 bases, and 3 bases stayed unmatched. In DNA form, the CDR3 reads TGTGCCAGCAGCCCTAGCGGGGGTAACTACAATGAGCAGTTCTTC. It encodes CASSPSGGNYNEQFF.

The chain employs TRBV19 and TRBJ1-5; D is undetermined. This CDR3 contains 14 residues. V lost 2 bases to trimming and J lost 5 bases, with 10 bases between them. Germline CDR1 and CDR2: LNHDA and SQIVND (reference sequence). The CDR3 reads CASSILGADQPQHF. The CDR3 DNA reads as TGTGCCAGTAGTATACTGGGAGCCGATCAGCCCCAGCATTTT.

This chain uses TRBV3-1 (or the pseudogene TRBV3-2) with TRBJ2-7; D is uncertain. V was clipped by 0 bases and J by 2 bases, with 17 bases between them. The CDR3 spans 17 residues. Looked up from germline, CDR1 is LGHDT and CDR2 is YNNKEL (reference sequence). CDR3 loop: CASSQDRGLVATYEQYF. The CDR3 DNA follows: TGTGCCAGCAGCCAAGATCGAGGCTTGGTCGCAACCTACGAGCAGTACTTC.

V usage is TRBV6-6 and J usage is TRBJ1-3; TRBD1 might be the D (5 bases). From germline, CDR1 is MNHNY and CDR2 SVGAGI (reference sequence). The germline V and J ends were trimmed by 6 bases and 0 bases, with 9 bases remaining between them. The CDR3 spans 14 residues. The CDR3 sequence is CASSQGFSGNTIYF. CDR3 in DNA: TGTGCCAGCAGCCAGGGTTTCTCTGGAAACACCATATATTTT.

The V call is TRBV10-3, the J call TRBJ2-3; 7 nucleotides agree with TRBD2. This CDR3 comprises 16 residues. V was clipped by 9 bases and J by 0 bases; unmatched bases: 12. In germline, CDR1 is ENHRY, CDR2 SYGVKD. CDR3 region: CAIDQRGRSSTDTQYF. DNA of the CDR3: TGTGCCATTGACCAGCGGGGACGCTCTAGCACAGATACGCAGTATTTT.

This chain connects TRBV7-9 to TRBJ2-7; tentative D call: TRBD2 (7 bases). The V gene's germline CDR1 is SEHNR and CDR2 FQNEAQ (reference sequence). Trimming removed 5 bases from V and 1 base from J, with 12 bases in between. The CDR3 length is 14 residues. Here the CDR3 reads CASSQGRDSYEQYF. For the CDR3, the DNA is TGTGCCAGCAGCCAGGGGAGGGATTCCTACGAGCAGTACTTC.

The chain employs TRBV7-3 and TRBJ2-3; 11 bases are shared with TRBD1. Losses at the gene ends were 5 bases for V and 0 bases for J; bases not matched to a gene: 4. The length of the CDR3 is 16 residues. Germline CDR1 and CDR2: SGHTA and FQGTGA. The CDR3 protein is CASSRTGGSSTDTQYF. In DNA, the CDR3 is TGTGCCAGCAGCCGGACAGGGGGCAGTAGCACAGATACGCAGTATTTT.

The rearrangement uses TRBV7-8 and TRBJ2-7; no clear D. The CDR3 is made up of 14 amino acids. The germline V gene encodes CDR1 SGHVS and CDR2 FQNEAQ. Trimming shortened V by 5 bases and J by 3 bases, and 14 bases separated the two germline ends. The CDR3 DNA is TGTGCCAGCAGCCACCCAGTTTCAGTCTACGAGCAGTACTTC. The encoded protein is CASSHPVSVYEQYF.

The chain links TRBV6-5 to TRBJ1-2, with D uncertain. V lost 0 bases, J lost 6 bases, and 11 bases lay in between. This CDR3 contains 14 residues. Germline loops: CDR1 MNHEY, CDR2 SVGAGI. CDR3 in amino acids: CASSYSTPDDGYTF. CDR3 nucleotide sequence: TGTGCCAGCAGTTACTCGACTCCCGACGATGGCTACACCTTC.

The V gene is TRBV27, the J gene TRBJ2-1; D is ambiguous. Germline V lookup: CDR1 MNHEY, CDR2 SMNVEV (reference sequence). CDR3 length: 13 amino acids. The ends were cut back, 3 bases at V and 10 bases at J, with 13 bases in the middle. The CDR3 region has the DNA TGTGCCAGCAGTTTGTATTCAGGAAACGAGCAGTTCTTC. Translated, it gives CASSLYSGNEQFF.

The V gene is TRBV5-4, the J gene TRBJ1-2, with D perhaps matching TRBD1 (5 bases). Germline CDR1 reads SGHNT; CDR2 reads YYREEE (reference sequence). V dropped 3 bases and J dropped 4 bases, with 16 bases sitting between them. There are 15 residues in the CDR3. The CDR3 here is CASSSPQGSLYGYTF. The CDR3 DNA reads TGTGCCAGCAGCTCTCCCCAGGGAAGCCTCTATGGCTACACCTTC.

J is TRBJ2-5 and V is TRBV4-1; 7 bases align to TRBD2. V shed 4 bases and J 2 bases; nucleotides not matched to a gene: 10. The CDR3 is 16 amino acids. From germline, CDR1 is MGHRA and CDR2 YSYEKL. The CDR3 loop reads CASSPAERGGQETQYF. DNA for the CDR3: TGCGCCAGCAGCCCAGCCGAGCGGGGAGGACAAGAGACCCAGTACTTC.